This T cell receptor beta chain was identified during a study of blood T cell repertoires in COVID-19. The CDR3 loop spans 15 amino acids. Germline lookup yields CDR1 SGHNT and CDR2 YYREEE (reference sequence). V gave up 4 bases and J gave up 8 bases, with 19 bases separating them. Source study methods: Estimation of nucleated cell counts relied on the amplification of reference gene primers. Some clones are missing from TCRdb's copy, which holds only in-frame ones; the method was immunoSEQ multiplex PCR. V, J and clone size are taken as reported in that table, and D and trimming were inferred from the DNA itself. This sample has about 230,000 clones, with roughly 88% found just once.

Sequencing input: peripheral blood. The receptor was isolated from a man between 40 and 49 years old with acute or convalescent COVID-19. The chain has TRBV5-4 and TRBJ2-1, with D possibly TRBD1 on 5 matching bases. The CDR3, as DNA: TGTGCCAGCAGCCTACCACAGGCGGTGGCGGATGAGCAGTTCTTC. Translating gives CASSLPQAVADEQFF.